This entry is about one T cell receptor beta chain. Its target antigen remains unknown. Base qualities were left out, and no much larger clone turns up one base away. TCRbeta CDR3 regions were amplified from genomic DNA by means of the immunoSEQ Assay, a bias-controlled multiplex PCR. The source study handled its data this way. The number of nucleated cells in each sample was estimated from the amplification of reference gene primers within the assay. To quantify the absolute abundance of each unique TCRbeta CDR3 rearrangement, sequence reads were collapsed and filtered. For each sample, productive Simpson clonality was calculated by taking the square root of Simpson's diversity index across productive rearrangements. Drawn from immuneACCESS, this table holds only the in-frame rearrangements with V and J called that TCRdb kept. Clones are partly lost; checked studies trace under half to an unresolved V gene and leave the rest unexplained. The D gene and trimming were derived from the DNA, and the V and J assignments and clone size from that table. A total of 200,000 to 250,000 clones appear in this sample, 65% to 85% of them only once. The top ten hold roughly 2.4% of the sample.

Each collaborating institution followed its own protocols to collect whole blood in K2EDTA tubes. For TCRbeta analysis, collaborators shipped samples as frozen whole blood, isolated PBMCs, or DNA extracted from either of those sample types. This record belongs to a study of blood T cell repertoires in COVID-19 (dated by TCRdb to 2018 to 2021). Looking at the study overall: Samples covering the acute and convalescent phases of COVID-19 were provided by collaborators in the United States, Italy and Spain. The prospective study material was composed of cDNA or gDNA derived from T cells, B-cell-depleted T cells, or PBMCs. Subjects who had been exposed to COVID-19, were actively infected with it, or had recovered from it provided the deeply sampled blood TCRbeta repertoires that made up the dataset. The repertoires were made available in a free public database intended to serve as a resource for research on the immune response to SARS-CoV-2. The samples were drawn from two sources: the first 160 participants of the ongoing ImmuneRACE study, and 950 to 1,500 subjects contributed by 6 global collaborators. Nearly every sample came with metadata listing a de-identified subject ID, COVID-19 status, age in years and sex. Where available, HLA class I and class II types were taken from metadata supplied by the sample provider and were not determined by assay-based typing.

CDR3 length: 13 amino acids, cysteine to phenylalanine. Left in the record is the CDR3 DNA by itself, 39 bases read in frame from the first base. The CDR1 and CDR2 encoded by the germline V gene are SNHLY and FYNNEI. The junction shows trimming of 6 bases on V and 2 bases on J, plus 8 bases between the germline ends. Results and caveats for the whole study, not just this receptor: How much clinical and demographic metadata was included differed by source and by participant, and the metadata was provided uncurated.

The chain links TRBV2 with TRBJ2-4; the best D guess is TRBD1, with 5 bases matching. The source is a woman aged 55-69 years with acute or convalescent COVID-19. The sample comprised peripheral blood. CDR3 protein: CASRTDTKNIQYF. The nucleotide sequence reads as follows: TGTGCCAGCAGGACAGATACCAAAAACATTCAGTACTTC.